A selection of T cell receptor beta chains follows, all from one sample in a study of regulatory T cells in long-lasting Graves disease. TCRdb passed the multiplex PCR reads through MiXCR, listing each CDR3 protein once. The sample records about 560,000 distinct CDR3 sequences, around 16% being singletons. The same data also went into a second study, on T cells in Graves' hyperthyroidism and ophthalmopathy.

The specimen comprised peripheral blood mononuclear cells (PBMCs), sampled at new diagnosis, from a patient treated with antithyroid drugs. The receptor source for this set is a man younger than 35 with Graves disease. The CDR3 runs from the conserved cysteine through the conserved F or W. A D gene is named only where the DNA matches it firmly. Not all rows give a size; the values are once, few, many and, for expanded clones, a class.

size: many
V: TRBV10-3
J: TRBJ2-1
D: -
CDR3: CASQSGLRDNEQFF
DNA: TGTGCCAGCCAATCGGGACTGAGGGACAATGAGCAGTTCTTC

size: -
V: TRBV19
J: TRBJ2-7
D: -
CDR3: CASSILLGAYEQYF
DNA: TGTGCCAGTAGTATTTTGCTAGGGGCCTACGAGCAGTACTTC

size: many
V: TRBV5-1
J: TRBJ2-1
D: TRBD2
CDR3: CASSLGREGYNEQFF
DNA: TGCGCCAGCAGCTTGGGGCGGGAGGGATACAATGAGCAGTTCTTC

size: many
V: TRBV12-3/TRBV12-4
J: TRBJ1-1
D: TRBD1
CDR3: CASSSPRGRAEAFF
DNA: TGTGCCAGCAGTTCTCCCAGGGGGCGCGCTGAAGCTTTCTTT

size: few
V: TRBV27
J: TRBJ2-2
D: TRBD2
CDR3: CASIDRLAVNTGELFF
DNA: TGTGCCAGCATTGACAGACTAGCGGTGAACACCGGGGAGCTGTTTTTT

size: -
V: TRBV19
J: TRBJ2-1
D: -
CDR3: CASSPGDGPGEQFF
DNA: TGTGCCAGTAGTCCTGGGGACGGCCCGGGTGAGCAGTTCTTC

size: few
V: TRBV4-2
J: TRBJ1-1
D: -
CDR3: CASKPPRMNTEAFF
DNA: TGTGCCAGCAAGCCGCCTAGGATGAACACTGAAGCTTTCTTT

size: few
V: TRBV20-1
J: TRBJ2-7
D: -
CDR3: CSARDFSRESDEQYF
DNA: TGCAGTGCTAGAGATTTTTCGAGGGAGTCCGACGAGCAGTACTTC

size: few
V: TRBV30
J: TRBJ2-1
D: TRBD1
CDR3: CAWSALRQGAFRGNNEQFF
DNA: TGTGCCTGGAGTGCTCTAAGACAGGGGGCTTTTAGAGGAAACAATGAGCAGTTCTTC

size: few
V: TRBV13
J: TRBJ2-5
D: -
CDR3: CASGKEYQETQYF
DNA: TGTGCCAGCGGAAAAGAGTACCAAGAGACCCAGTACTTC

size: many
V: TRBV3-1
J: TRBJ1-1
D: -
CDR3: CASSQDWGSGNTEAFF
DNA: TGTGCCAGCAGCCAAGATTGGGGATCGGGGAACACTGAAGCTTTCTTT

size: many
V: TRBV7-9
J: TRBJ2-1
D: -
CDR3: CASSPPLQNEQFF
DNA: TGTGCCAGCAGTCCACCCTTACAAAATGAGCAGTTCTTC

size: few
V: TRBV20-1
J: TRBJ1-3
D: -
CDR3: CSAMDSSSGNTIYF
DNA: TGCAGTGCCATGGACAGTAGCTCTGGAAACACCATATATTTT

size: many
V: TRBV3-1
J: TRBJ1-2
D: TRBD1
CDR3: CASSQDRDYGYTF
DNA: TGTGCCAGCAGCCAGGACAGGGACTATGGCTACACCTTC

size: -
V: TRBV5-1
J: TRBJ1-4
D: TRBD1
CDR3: CASSFTGDLAEKLFF
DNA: TGCGCCAGCAGCTTTACAGGGGATTTGGCTGAAAAACTGTTTTTT

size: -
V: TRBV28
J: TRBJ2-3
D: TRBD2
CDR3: CASSPPGLAGGPVFGYTQYF
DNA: TGTGCCAGCAGTCCCCCCGGACTAGCGGGAGGGCCGGTATTTGGTTATACGCAGTATTTT

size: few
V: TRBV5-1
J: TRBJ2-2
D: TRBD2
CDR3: CASSWTSGTNTGELFF
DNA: TGCGCCAGCAGCTGGACTAGCGGGACGAACACCGGGGAGCTGTTTTTT

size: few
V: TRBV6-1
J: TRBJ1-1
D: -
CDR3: CASRQREGPGAFF
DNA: TGTGCCAGCAGGCAACGGGAGGGACCCGGAGCTTTCTTT

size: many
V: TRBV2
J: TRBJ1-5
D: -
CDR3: CASTEDSGSGQPQHF
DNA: TGTGCCAGCACCGAAGATTCAGGGAGCGGGCAGCCCCAGCATTTT

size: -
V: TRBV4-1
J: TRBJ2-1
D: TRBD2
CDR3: CASSRSVAGGAYNEQFF
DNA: TGCGCCAGCAGCCGGTCGGTGGCGGGAGGGGCCTACAATGAGCAGTTCTTC

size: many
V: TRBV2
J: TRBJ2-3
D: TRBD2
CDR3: CASNPSGVGTDTQYF
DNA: TGTGCCAGCAATCCTAGCGGGGTTGGCACAGATACGCAGTATTTT

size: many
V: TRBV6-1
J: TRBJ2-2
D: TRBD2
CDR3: CASLISGGGLAPGELFF
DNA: TGTGCCAGCTTAATATCTGGGGGGGGACTCGCCCCCGGGGAGCTGTTTTTT

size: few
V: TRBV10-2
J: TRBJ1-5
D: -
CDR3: CASSDSGVPQHF
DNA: TGCGCCAGCAGTGACTCAGGGGTACCCCAGCATTTT

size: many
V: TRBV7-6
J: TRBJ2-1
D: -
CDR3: CASSLELGRTYNEQFF
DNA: TGTGCCAGCAGCCTCGAGTTGGGGAGGACCTACAATGAGCAGTTCTTC

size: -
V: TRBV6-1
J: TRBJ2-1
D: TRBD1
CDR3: CASRERDSQGKFF
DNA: TGTGCCAGCAGGGAGAGAGACTCACAGGGGAAGTTCTTC

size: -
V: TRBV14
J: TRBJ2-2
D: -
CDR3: CASSYRDLFTGELFF
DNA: TGTGCCAGCAGCTACCGGGATCTATTCACCGGGGAGCTGTTTTTT

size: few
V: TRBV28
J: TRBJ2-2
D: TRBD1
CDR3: CASSLGQGTGNTGELFF
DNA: TGTGCCAGCAGTTTGGGTCAGGGGACAGGGAACACCGGGGAGCTGTTTTTT

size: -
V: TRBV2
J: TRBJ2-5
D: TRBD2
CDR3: CASTWASGREETQYF
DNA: TGTGCCAGCACCTGGGCTAGCGGGAGGGAAGAGACCCAGTACTTC

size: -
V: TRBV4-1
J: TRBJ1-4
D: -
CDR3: CASSQVHRTEDEKLFF
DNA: TGCGCCAGCAGCCAAGTCCACAGGACCGAGGATGAAAAACTGTTTTTT

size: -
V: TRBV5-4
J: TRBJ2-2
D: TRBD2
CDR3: CASSLARAGGQTTGELFF
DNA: TGTGCCAGCAGCTTGGCCCGGGCGGGAGGGCAAACCACCGGGGAGCTGTTTTTT

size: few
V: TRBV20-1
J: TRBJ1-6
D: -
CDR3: CSASTGISSPLHF
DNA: TGCAGTGCTTCTACAGGGATAAGTTCACCCCTCCACTTT

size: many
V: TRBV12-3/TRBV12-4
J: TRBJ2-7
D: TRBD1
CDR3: CASSRDSSYEQYF
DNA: TGTGCCAGCAGCCGGGACAGCTCCTACGAGCAGTACTTC

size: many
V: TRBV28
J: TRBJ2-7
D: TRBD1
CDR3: CASSSGTVTPIEYF
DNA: TGTGCCAGCAGCTCCGGGACAGTCACTCCAATAGAGTACTTC

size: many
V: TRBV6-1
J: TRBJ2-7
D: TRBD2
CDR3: CASSGRGGESSYEQYF
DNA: TGTGCCAGCAGTGGCCGGGGGGGGGAGAGCTCCTACGAGCAGTACTTC

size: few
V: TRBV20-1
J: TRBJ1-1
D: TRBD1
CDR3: CSASPTHFWEGAGTEAFF
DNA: TGCAGTGCTAGCCCCACTCACTTTTGGGAGGGGGCGGGCACTGAAGCTTTCTTT

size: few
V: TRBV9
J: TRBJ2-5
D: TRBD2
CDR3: CASSVAPREGGGETQYF
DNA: TGTGCCAGCAGCGTAGCTCCCCGGGAGGGAGGCGGGGAGACCCAGTACTTC

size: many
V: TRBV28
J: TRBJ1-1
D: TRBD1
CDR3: CAGQVAQGATEAFF
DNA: TGTGCCGGACAGGTCGCCCAGGGGGCCACTGAAGCTTTCTTT

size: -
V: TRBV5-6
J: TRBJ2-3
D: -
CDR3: CASSPNTSPDTQYF
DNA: TGTGCCAGCAGCCCCAACACGTCGCCAGATACGCAGTATTTT

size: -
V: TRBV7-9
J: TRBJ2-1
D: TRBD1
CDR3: CASSPRTGGAASYNEQFF
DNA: TGTGCCAGCAGCCCCCGGACAGGGGGAGCGGCCTCCTACAATGAGCAGTTCTTC

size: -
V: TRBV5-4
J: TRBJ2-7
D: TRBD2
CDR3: CASTTFGTSGKVQYF
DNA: TGTGCCAGCACTACCTTCGGGACTAGCGGGAAGGTGCAGTACTTC

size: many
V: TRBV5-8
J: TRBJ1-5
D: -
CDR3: CASSLDFQPQHF
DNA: TGTGCCAGCAGCTTGGATTTCCAGCCCCAGCATTTT

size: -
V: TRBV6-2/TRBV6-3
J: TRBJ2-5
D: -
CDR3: CASTLRRVEAQYF
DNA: TGTGCCAGCACCCTCAGGCGAGTGGAGGCCCAGTACTTC

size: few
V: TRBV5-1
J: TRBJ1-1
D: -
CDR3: CASSLARGRLEAFF
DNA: TGCGCCAGCAGCTTGGCCAGGGGCCGCCTTGAAGCTTTCTTT

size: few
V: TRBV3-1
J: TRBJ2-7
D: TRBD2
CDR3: CASSQAGTRGYEQYF
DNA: TGTGCCAGCAGCCAAGCCGGGACTAGAGGTTACGAGCAGTACTTC

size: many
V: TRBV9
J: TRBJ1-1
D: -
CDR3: CASSGPGVNTEAFF
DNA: TGTGCCAGCAGCGGACCAGGGGTGAACACTGAAGCTTTCTTT

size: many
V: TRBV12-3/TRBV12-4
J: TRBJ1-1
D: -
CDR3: CASSTLSTEAFF
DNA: TGTGCCAGCAGTACCCTCTCCACTGAAGCTTTCTTT

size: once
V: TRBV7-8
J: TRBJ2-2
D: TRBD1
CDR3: CASSLWGQGAGELFF
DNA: TGTGCCAGCAGCTTATGGGGACAGGGAGCCGGGGAGCTGTTTTTT

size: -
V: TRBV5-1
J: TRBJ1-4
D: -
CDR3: CASSLESVANEKLFF
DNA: TGCGCCAGCAGCTTGGAGAGTGTCGCTAATGAAAAACTGTTTTTT

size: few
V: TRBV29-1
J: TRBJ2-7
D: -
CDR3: CSGARAGEQYF
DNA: TGCAGCGGGGCCCGCGCGGGCGAGCAGTACTTC

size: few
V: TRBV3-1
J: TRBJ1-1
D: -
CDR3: CASSLTGTEAFF
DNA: TGTGCCAGCAGCCTCACAGGTACTGAAGCTTTCTTT

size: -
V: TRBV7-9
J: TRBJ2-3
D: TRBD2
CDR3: CASSRRLASGLADTQYF
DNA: TGTGCCAGCAGCCGCCGGCTGGCTAGCGGGTTAGCAGATACGCAGTATTTT

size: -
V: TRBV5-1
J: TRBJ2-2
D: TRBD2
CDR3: CASSTGLAGGPRTGELFF
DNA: TGCGCCAGCAGCACGGGACTAGCGGGAGGGCCGCGAACCGGGGAGCTGTTTTTT

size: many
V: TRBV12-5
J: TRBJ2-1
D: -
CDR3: CASGQRTLGGWSYNEQFF
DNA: TGTGCTAGTGGCCAGCGGACCTTGGGGGGCTGGTCCTACAATGAGCAGTTCTTC

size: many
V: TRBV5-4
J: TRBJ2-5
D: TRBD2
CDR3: CASSYPFGGKETQYF
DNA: TGTGCCAGCAGCTACCCATTCGGGGGGAAAGAGACCCAGTACTTC

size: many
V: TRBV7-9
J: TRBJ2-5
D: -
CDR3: CASSLVTGAVGQETQYF
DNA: TGTGCCAGCAGCTTAGTTACGGGTGCAGTGGGACAAGAGACCCAGTACTTC

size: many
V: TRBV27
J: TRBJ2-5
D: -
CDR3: CASTWGETQYF
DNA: TGTGCCAGCACTTGGGGGGAGACCCAGTACTTC

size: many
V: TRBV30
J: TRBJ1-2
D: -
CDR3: CAWSATLRTVVRYTF
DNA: TGTGCCTGGAGTGCCACTCTACGGACTGTTGTTCGCTACACCTTC

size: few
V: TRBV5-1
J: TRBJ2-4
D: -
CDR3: CASSLAPGMNIQYF
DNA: TGCGCCAGCAGCTTGGCCCCGGGGATGAACATTCAGTACTTC